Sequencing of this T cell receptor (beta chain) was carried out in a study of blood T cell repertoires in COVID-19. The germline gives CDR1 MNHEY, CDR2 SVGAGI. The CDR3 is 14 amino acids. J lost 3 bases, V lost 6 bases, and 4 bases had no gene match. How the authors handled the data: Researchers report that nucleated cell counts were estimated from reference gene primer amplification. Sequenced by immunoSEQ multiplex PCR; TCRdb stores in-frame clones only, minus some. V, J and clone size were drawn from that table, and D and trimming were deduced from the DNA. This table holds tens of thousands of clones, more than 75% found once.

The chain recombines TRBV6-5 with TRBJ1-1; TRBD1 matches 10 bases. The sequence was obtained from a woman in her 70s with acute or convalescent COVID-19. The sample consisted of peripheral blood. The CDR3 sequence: CASRGQGQDTEAFF. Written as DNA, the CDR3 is TGTGCCAGCAGGGGACAGGGGCAGGACACTGAAGCTTTCTTT.